A selection of T cell receptor beta chains follows, all from one sample in a study of T cells expressing NK-cell markers. TCRdb re-called the 5' RACE reads and catalogs CDR3 proteins one per entry, DNA excluded. In total, the table holds 400,000 to 550,000 distinct CDR3 sequences. The material sequenced was blood T cells: a sorted CD56 or NKG2C T cell subset, CD4+ or CD8+ T cells, or bulk PBMC T cells (not recorded which). The receptors come from a woman aged 18 to 69 in good health. Each CDR3 is given with its conserved first and last residue.

>TRBV21-1|TRBJ1-1
CASSLLDRENGKDTEAFF
>TRBV7-8|TRBJ2-4
CASSQRDRVAKNIQYF
>TRBV6-2/TRBV6-3|TRBJ2-3
CASSYEAKDTQYF
>TRBV18|TRBJ2-1
CASSPLASGGTYNEQFF
>TRBV3-1|TRBJ2-5
CASSQSRSRKYF
>TRBV7-3|TRBJ2-3
CASSTQGADTQYF
>TRBV5-6|TRBJ2-3
CASSPRTSGGTQYF
>TRBV7-2|TRBJ2-5
CASSLGHLGETQYF
>TRBV5-1|TRBJ1-2
CATKPGTGNGGYTF
>TRBV28|TRBJ1-5
CASSLGASQPQHF
>TRBV7-9|TRBJ2-7
CASSLAQVPYEQYF
>TRBV7-9|TRBJ1-4
CASSFRGARIDEKLFF
>TRBV29-1|TRBJ2-2
CSYSSDRHPGELFF
>TRBV2|TRBJ2-7
CASSVGGTEQYF
>TRBV23-1|TRBJ2-5
CASGGYELAGTQYF
>TRBV20-1|TRBJ1-5
CSARRQGPKQPQHF
>TRBV27|TRBJ2-3
CASLSFGAGDTQYF
>TRBV7-3|TRBJ2-1
CASSFLAGVYNEQFF
>TRBV9|TRBJ2-1
CASSARGDEQFF
>TRBV7-2|TRBJ2-3
CASSFLAGRGDTQYF
>TRBV2|TRBJ2-1
CASSDVPRYNEQFF
>TRBV7-3|TRBJ2-3
CASSETGTTDTQYF
>TRBV27|TRBJ1-6
CASSLLGLINSPLHF
>TRBV12-3/TRBV12-4|TRBJ2-2
CASEVEAGELFF
>TRBV29-1|TRBJ2-1
CSVLGQGGNEQFF
>TRBV20-1|TRBJ2-7
CSARKPRLVNYEQYF
>TRBV29-1|TRBJ1-2
CSVDWDRGRVGYTF
>TRBV12-5|TRBJ2-6
CASGSGDSGANVLTF
>TRBV5-1|TRBJ1-3
CASSRLGTDSGNTIYF
>TRBV5-1|TRBJ2-1
CASSSLPGTSSNEQFF
>TRBV7-8|TRBJ1-4
CASSNGAAGEKLFF
>TRBV20-1|TRBJ1-1
CSARRDSLNTEAFF
>TRBV27|TRBJ2-5
CASSLFSGTFGRQTQYF
>TRBV7-8|TRBJ1-4
CASSKNGGTNEKLFF
>TRBV12-3/TRBV12-4|TRBJ1-5
CASSLAYHTQPQHF
>TRBV12-3/TRBV12-4|TRBJ2-1
CASSPLSGNEQFF
>TRBV12-3/TRBV12-4|TRBJ1-3
CASSLGVPDPGNTIYF
>TRBV24-1|TRBJ2-1
CAAGRSYNEQFF
>TRBV12-3/TRBV12-4|TRBJ2-2
CASSSERQTGELFF
>TRBV7-2|TRBJ2-2
CASSLVSGRITGELFF
>TRBV6-1|TRBJ2-3
CASSARLGADTQYF
>TRBV6-1|TRBJ1-2
CASSGQLTYGYTF
>TRBV20-1|TRBJ2-1
CSARDPRLAGGVEQFF
>TRBV9|TRBJ1-6
CASSAEPNDSPLHF
>TRBV6-4|TRBJ2-4
CASSDEAGGANIQYF
>TRBV7-6|TRBJ1-4
CASSPTGDPNEKLFF
>TRBV12-3/TRBV12-4|TRBJ2-1
CASSTSWGPFSNEQFF
>TRBV12-5|TRBJ2-3
CASGLAQGVADTQYF
>TRBV11-2|TRBJ1-4
CASSFYSFNEKLFF
>TRBV7-8|TRBJ1-5
CASSLALEYSNQPQHF
>TRBV5-1|TRBJ2-5
CASSPFSNQETQYF
>TRBV5-1|TRBJ2-6
CASGTPGAGANVLTF
>TRBV27|TRBJ2-1
CASSLSGPILYEQFF
>TRBV5-1|TRBJ2-3
CASQRGGGSSDTQYF
>TRBV19|TRBJ1-3
CASSSQAPAAIYF
>TRBV29-1|TRBJ2-1
CSVDPPSYNEQFF
>TRBV7-2|TRBJ2-3
CASSSLATLSTDTQYF
>TRBV12-3/TRBV12-4|TRBJ2-2
CASSFPSGTGTNTGELFF
>TRBV15|TRBJ2-1
CATSNLAGGFYEQFF